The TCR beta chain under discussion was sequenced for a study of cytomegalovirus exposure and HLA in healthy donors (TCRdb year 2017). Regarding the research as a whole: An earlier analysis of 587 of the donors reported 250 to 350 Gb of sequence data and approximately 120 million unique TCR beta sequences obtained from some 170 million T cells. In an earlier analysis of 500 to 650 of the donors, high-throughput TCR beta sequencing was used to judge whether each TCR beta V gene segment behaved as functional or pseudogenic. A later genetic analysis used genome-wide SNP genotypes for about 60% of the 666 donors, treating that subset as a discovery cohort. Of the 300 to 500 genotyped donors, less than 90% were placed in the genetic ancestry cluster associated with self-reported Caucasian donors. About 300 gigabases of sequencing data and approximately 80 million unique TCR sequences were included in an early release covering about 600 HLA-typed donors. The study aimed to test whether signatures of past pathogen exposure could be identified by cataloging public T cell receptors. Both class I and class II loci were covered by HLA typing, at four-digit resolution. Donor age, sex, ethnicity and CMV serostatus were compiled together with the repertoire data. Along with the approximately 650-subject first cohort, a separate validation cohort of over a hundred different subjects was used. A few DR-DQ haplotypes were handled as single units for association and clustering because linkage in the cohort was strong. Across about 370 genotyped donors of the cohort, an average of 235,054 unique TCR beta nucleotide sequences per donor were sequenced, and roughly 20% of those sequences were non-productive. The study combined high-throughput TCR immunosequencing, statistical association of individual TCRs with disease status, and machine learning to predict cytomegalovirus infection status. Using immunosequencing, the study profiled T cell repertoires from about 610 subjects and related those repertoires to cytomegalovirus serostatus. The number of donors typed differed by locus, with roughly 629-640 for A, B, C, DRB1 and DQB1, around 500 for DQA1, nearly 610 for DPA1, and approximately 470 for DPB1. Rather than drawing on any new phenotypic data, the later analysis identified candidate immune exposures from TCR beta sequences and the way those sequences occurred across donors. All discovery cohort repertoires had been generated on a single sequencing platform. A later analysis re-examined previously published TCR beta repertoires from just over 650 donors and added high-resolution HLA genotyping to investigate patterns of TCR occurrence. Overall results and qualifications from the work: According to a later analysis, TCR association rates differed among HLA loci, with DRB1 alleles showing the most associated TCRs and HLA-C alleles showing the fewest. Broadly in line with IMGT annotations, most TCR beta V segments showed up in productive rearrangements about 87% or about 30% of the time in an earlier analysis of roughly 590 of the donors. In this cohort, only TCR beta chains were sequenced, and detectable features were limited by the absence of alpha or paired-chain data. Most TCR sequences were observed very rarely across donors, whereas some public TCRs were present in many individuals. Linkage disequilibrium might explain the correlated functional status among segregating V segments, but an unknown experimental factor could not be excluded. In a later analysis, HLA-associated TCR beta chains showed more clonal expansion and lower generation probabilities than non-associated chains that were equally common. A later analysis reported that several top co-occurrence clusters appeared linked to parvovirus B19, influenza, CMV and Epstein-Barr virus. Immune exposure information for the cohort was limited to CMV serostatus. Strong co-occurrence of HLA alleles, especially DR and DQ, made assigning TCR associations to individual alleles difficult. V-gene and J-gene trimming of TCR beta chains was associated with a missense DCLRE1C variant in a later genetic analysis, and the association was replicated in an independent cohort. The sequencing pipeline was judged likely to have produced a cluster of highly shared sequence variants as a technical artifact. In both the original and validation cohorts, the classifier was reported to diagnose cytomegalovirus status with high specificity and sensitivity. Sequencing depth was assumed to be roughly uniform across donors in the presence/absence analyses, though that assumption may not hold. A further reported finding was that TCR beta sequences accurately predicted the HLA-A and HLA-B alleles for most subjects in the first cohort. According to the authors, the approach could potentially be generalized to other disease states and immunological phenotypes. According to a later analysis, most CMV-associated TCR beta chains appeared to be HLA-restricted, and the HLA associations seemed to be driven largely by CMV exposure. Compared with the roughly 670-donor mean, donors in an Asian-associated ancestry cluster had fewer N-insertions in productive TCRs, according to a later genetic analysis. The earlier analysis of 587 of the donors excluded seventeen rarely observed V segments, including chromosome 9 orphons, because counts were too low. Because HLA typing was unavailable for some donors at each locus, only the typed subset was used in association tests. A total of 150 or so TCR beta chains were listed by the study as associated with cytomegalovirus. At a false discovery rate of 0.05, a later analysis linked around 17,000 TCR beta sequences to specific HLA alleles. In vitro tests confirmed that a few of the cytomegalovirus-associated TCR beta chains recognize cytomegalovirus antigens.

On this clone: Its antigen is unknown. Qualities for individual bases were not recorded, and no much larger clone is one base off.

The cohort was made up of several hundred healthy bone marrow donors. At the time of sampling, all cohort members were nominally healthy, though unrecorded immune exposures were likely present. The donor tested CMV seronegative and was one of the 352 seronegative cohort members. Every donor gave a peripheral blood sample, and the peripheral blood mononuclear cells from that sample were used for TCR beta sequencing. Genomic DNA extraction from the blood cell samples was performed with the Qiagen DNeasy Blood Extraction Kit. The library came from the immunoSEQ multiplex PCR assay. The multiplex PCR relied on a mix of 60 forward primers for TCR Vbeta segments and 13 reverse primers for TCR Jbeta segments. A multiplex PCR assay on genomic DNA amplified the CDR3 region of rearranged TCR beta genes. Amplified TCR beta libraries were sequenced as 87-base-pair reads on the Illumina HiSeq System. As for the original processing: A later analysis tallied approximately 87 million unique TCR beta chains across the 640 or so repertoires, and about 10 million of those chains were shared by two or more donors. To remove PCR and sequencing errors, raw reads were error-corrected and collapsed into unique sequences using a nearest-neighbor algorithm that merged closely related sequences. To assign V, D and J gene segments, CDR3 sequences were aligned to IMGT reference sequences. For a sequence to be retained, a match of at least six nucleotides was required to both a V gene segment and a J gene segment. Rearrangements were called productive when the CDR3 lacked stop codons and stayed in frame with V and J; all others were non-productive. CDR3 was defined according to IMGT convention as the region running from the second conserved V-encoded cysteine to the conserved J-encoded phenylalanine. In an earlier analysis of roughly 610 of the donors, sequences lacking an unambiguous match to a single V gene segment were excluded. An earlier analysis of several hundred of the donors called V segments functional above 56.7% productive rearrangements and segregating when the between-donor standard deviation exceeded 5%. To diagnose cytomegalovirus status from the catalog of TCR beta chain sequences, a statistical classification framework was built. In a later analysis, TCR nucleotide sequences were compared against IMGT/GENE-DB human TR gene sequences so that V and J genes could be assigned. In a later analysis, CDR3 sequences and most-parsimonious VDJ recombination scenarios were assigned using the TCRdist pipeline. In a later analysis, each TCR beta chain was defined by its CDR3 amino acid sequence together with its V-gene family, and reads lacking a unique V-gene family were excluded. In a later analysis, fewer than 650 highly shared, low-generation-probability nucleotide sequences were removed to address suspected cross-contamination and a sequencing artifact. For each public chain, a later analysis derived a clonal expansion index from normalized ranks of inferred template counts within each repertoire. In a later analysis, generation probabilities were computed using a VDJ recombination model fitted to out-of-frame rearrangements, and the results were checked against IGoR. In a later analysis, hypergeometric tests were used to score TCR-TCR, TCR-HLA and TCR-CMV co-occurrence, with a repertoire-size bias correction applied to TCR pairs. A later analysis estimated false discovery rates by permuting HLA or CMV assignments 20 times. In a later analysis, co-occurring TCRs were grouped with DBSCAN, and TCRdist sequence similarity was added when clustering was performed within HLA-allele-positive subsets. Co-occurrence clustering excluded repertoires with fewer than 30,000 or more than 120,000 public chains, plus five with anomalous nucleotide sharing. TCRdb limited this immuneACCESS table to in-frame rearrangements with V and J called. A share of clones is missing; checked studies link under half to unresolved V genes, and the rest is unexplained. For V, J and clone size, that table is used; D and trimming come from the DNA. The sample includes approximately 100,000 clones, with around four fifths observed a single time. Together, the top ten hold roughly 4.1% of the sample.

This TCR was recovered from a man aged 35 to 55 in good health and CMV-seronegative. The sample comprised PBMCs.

For the CDR3, the sequence is CAISPGLAGGSGRETQYF. The sequence in DNA is TGTGCCATCAGTCCAGGACTAGCGGGGGGTTCCGGCCGGGAGACCCAGTACTTC. The chain was built from TRBV10-3 and TRBJ2-5; TRBD2 matches 14 bases in the middle. The germline V gene yields ENHRY for CDR1 and SYGVKD for CDR2. The CDR3 runs 18 residues from the cysteine to the phenylalanine. Only the CDR3 region is kept as DNA, spanning 54 bases read in frame from base 1. The junction shows trimming of 5 bases on V and 5 bases on J, and the gene matches do not reach 13 bases of it.